The clone carrying this TCR beta chain has ten or more counts. CDR1 and CDR2 (germline): SEHNR, FQNEAQ (reference sequence). V was clipped by 4 bases and J by 8 bases, with 15 bases between them. The CDR3 extends over 15 amino acids. The library protocol tagged each TCR cDNA with a unique molecular identifier. Using its own MiXCR run on the 5' RACE reads, TCRdb lists one record per CDR3 protein. The table records tens of thousands of distinct CDR3 sequences, approximately 19% of them present only once. Described time point: blood at routine non-recurrence follow-up after resection. The study sequenced unsorted whole RNA from tumor, nontumor lung or frozen PBMC. The data were taken from a study of spatial heterogeneity in lung cancer.

The TCR was taken from a male donor with early-stage non-small cell lung cancer. The chain uses TRBV7-9 and TRBJ1-6; weak D call: TRBD1 (5 bases). The source was PBMCs, collected at follow-up. The CDR3 reads CASSSQQVKDSPLHF. The CDR3 DNA reads TGTGCCAGCAGCTCCCAACAGGTTAAAGATTCACCCCTCCACTTT.